A single sample gave rise to the 20 T cell receptor beta chains below, sequenced in a study of somatic mutations in cytotoxic T cells in rheumatoid arthritis. Measured with immunoSEQ multiplex PCR; TCRdb has only the in-frame clones, and not every one. The data hold roughly 20,000 clones, with over 75% observed a single time. The sequencing input was CD8+ T cells sorted from blood. These receptors all come from an adult with rheumatoid arthritis.

The gene calls are TRBV11-2 and TRBJ2-7; D may be TRBD1 or TRBD2 (6 bases each). V lost 0 bases and J 3 bases, leaving 21 bases between the germline ends. The CDR3 sequence is 18 residues long. Germline loops: CDR1 SGHAT, CDR2 FQNNGV. The CDR3 DNA reads as TGTGCCAGCAGCTTAGAGTTCGGTGGCGGGGTGACAGGCTACGAGCAGTACTTC. Its protein product is CASSLEFGGGVTGYEQYF.

The J gene is TRBJ2-7, the V gene TRBV7-8; D might be TRBD1 or TRBD2, each matching 5 bases. V was cut by 2 bases and J by 0 bases, with 11 bases left in between. There are 15 residues in the CDR3. Germline V gene sequence: CDR1 SGHVS, CDR2 FQNEAQ. CDR3 DNA sequence: TGTGCCAGCAGCTTATTTCAGGGACCCTCCTACGAGCAGTACTTC. Translation: CASSLFQGPSYEQYF.

The chain combines TRBV6-1 with TRBJ1-1, with no clear D. The germline V and J ends were trimmed by 3 bases and 4 bases, with 12 bases remaining between them. This CDR3 comprises 14 residues. Germline V gene lookup returns CDR1 MNHNS and CDR2 SASEGT. DNA for the CDR3: TGTGCCAGCAGTGACTGGCCAGAGGTCACTGAAGCTTTCTTT. Translating gives CASSDWPEVTEAFF.

V and J are TRBV30 and TRBJ2-5; 11 bases line up with TRBD2. TRBJ2-7 matches the DNA end more closely, so the J call is doubtful. The V gene's germline CDR1 is GTSNPN and CDR2 SVGIG (reference sequence). The length of the CDR3 is 14 residues. Written as DNA, the CDR3 is TGTGCCTGGAGTTATAGCGGGAGGGCCGTCGAGCAGTACTTC. This sequence encodes CAWSYSGRAVEQYF.

The J gene is TRBJ2-7, the V gene TRBV11-1; the D gene is possibly TRBD1 (5 bases). Germline assignment: CDR1 SGHAT and CDR2 FQDESV (reference sequence). V lost 1 base and J lost 2, with 12 bases in between. The CDR3 loop spans 15 amino acids. This CDR3 reads CASSLGRVGPYEQYF. As DNA, the CDR3 is TGTGCCAGCAGCTTAGGCAGGGTGGGCCCCTACGAGCAGTACTTC.

The chain couples TRBV7-3 to TRBJ2-1, with D possibly being TRBD1 or TRBD2 (5 bases each). V shed 1 base and J shed 8 bases, with 15 bases lying between them. Germline-derived CDR1 and CDR2 are SGHTA and FQGTGA. The CDR3 contains 15 residues. CDR3 loop: CASSLIGARLDEQFF. Here the CDR3 DNA reads TGTGCCAGCAGCTTAATCGGGGCACGGTTGGATGAGCAGTTCTTC.

This rearrangement joins TRBV6-1 to TRBJ2-3; D perhaps matches TRBD2 (6 bases). CDR3 length: 15 amino acids. Germline V gives CDR1 MNHNS, CDR2 SASEGT. V gave up 3 bases and J gave up 0 bases, with 10 bases separating them. CDR3 region: CASSEGGYSTDTQYF. DNA of the CDR3: TGTGCCAGCAGTGAGGGGGGATACAGCACAGATACGCAGTATTTT.

The V call is TRBV6-1, the J call TRBJ1-2; TRBD1 agrees at 7 bases. This CDR3 spans 15 amino acids. Trimming cost V 1 base and J 3 bases; bases outside gene matches: 5. Germline V CDR1 and CDR2: MNHNS, SASEGT. Here the CDR3 reads CASSEVAGGYYGYTF. The CDR3 nucleotides are TGTGCCAGCAGTGAAGTGGCAGGGGGTTACTATGGCTACACCTTC.

CDR3 in DNA: TGCGCCAGCAGCCTAGGGACCTTCGGAAACACCATATATTTT. Its translation: CASSLGTFGNTIYF. This chain links TRBV5-1 with TRBJ1-3, with D possibly TRBD1 on 5 matching bases. Trimming removed 4 bases at V and 4 bases at J, with 12 bases between. CDR1 is SGHRS, CDR2 YFSETQ, per germline. The CDR3 loop spans 14 amino acids. The complete variable domain, with remaining parts taken from reference TRBV5-1 and TRBJ1-3, reads KAGVTQTPRYLIKTRGQQVTLSCSPISGHRSVSWYQQTPGQGLQFLFEYFSETQRNKGNFPGRFSGRQFSNSRSEMNVSTLELGDSALYLCASSLGTFGNTIYFGEGSWLTVV.

The chain combines TRBV2 with TRBJ2-3, with a possible D match to TRBD1 (5 bases). Looked up from germline, CDR1 is SNHLY and CDR2 is FYNNEI. The CDR3 consists of 16 residues. With 2 bases removed from V and 0 bases from J, the gap between germline ends came to 12 bases. CDR3 DNA sequence: TGTGCCAGCAGTGAAAAGGGGCCTAAGAGCACAGATACGCAGTATTTT. Its translation is CASSEKGPKSTDTQYF. Combining the CDR3 with reference TRBV2 and TRBJ2-3 gives the whole variable domain EPEVTQTPSHQVTQMGQEVILRCVPISNHLYFYWYRQILGQKVEFLVSFYNNEISEKSEIFDDQFSVERPDGSNFTLKIRSTKLEDSAMYFCASSEKGPKSTDTQYFGPGTRLTVL.

This chain links TRBV6-1 with TRBJ2-3; the D gene is possibly TRBD1 (6 bases). The V gene lost 4 bases and the J gene lost 0 bases, with 11 bases spanning the gap. Looked up from germline, CDR1 is MNHNS and CDR2 is SASEGT. The CDR3 length is 15 residues. The CDR3 bases are TGTGCCAGCAGTGTCGGGACACTTAGCACAGATACGCAGTATTTT. This codes for CASSVGTLSTDTQYF.

The rearrangement joins TRBV4-2 to TRBJ2-5; perhaps TRBD2 as D (7 bases). Germline V gene sequence: CDR1 LGHNA, CDR2 YNFKEQ. The CDR3 length is 15 residues. The ends were cut back, 0 bases at V and 5 bases at J, with 13 bases in the middle. The CDR3 region has the DNA TGTGCCAGCAGCCAAGATAGGGGGGGTTGGGAGACCCAGTACTTC. Its protein is CASSQDRGGWETQYF.

This clone has only a few counts. This chain connects TRBV19 to TRBJ2-1; possibly TRBD2 for D (5 bases). The CDR3 covers 15 residues. The germline V gene encodes CDR1 LNHDA and CDR2 SQIVND (reference sequence). Deletions cut 7 bases from V and 0 bases from J, with 13 bases between. The CDR3 region is CASTEDWSSYNEQFF. CDR3 sequence (DNA): TGTGCCAGTACCGAGGACTGGAGCTCCTACAATGAGCAGTTCTTC.

The rearrangement joins TRBV6-6 to TRBJ1-1; D gene ambiguous. The CDR3 length is 14 residues. From germline, CDR1 is MNHNY and CDR2 SVGAGI (reference sequence). Trimming removed 4 bases at V and 0 bases at J, with 9 bases between. Here the CDR3 reads CASSWSMLNTEAFF. The CDR3 region has the DNA TGTGCCAGCAGTTGGTCCATGCTGAACACTGAAGCTTTCTTT.

The rearrangement uses TRBV10-3 and TRBJ2-7; TRBD2 agrees at 11 bases. Trimming took 6 bases from V and 0 from J; bases not matched to a gene: 7. CDR1 is ENHRY and CDR2 is SYGVKD in the germline V gene. The CDR3 covers 16 residues. The CDR3 spells CAISVLSGRASYEQYF. The CDR3 bases are TGTGCCATCAGCGTTCTTAGCGGGAGGGCCTCCTACGAGCAGTACTTC.

Turning to this clone: Distinct nucleotide sequences in the sample also encode this CDR3. The V gene is TRBV9, the J gene TRBJ2-7; D is unresolved. The CDR3 consists of 14 residues. Trimming took off 3 bases at V and 2 bases at J, with 12 bases between the two ends. Germline V gene lookup returns CDR1 SGDLS and CDR2 YYNGEE. The CDR3 sequence is CASSGGGGAYEQYF. DNA of the CDR3: TGTGCCAGCAGCGGGGGTGGCGGCGCCTACGAGCAGTACTTC.

The CDR3 region has the DNA TGTGCCAGCTCTCCCGGGGGCGGGGACGAGCAGTACTTC. It yields the protein CASSPGGGDEQYF. The V call is TRBV18, the J call TRBJ2-7; either TRBD1 or TRBD2 may fit D (6 bases each). V was clipped by 6 bases and J by 5 bases, with 14 bases between them. CDR3 size: 13 residues. Germline CDR1 and CDR2: KGHSH and LQKENI.

CDR3 nucleotides: TGTGCCAGCAGTGAAGAGGGACAGGGTTCTGAAAAACTGTTTTTT. Translated: CASSEEGQGSEKLFF. The chain has TRBV6-1 and TRBJ1-4; 9 nucleotides line up with TRBD1. The CDR3 spans 15 residues. Germline CDR1 and CDR2: MNHNS and SASEGT. Germline trimming cut 1 base from V and 7 bases from J; bases unmatched to any gene: 4.

This chain links TRBV9 with TRBJ2-1; no reliable D call. Trimming shortened V by 2 bases and J by 1 base, and 13 bases separated the two germline ends. CDR1 is SGDLS, CDR2 YYNGEE, per germline. The CDR3 extends over 16 amino acids. CDR3 amino acids: CASSVGVGDSYNEQFF. Here the CDR3 DNA reads TGTGCCAGCAGCGTTGGTGTTGGGGATTCCTACAATGAGCAGTTCTTC.

V and J are TRBV28 and TRBJ1-2; D not resolved. This CDR3 has 16 amino acids. Looked up from germline, CDR1 is MDHEN and CDR2 is SYDVKM. The V end was cut by 6 bases, the J end by 4 bases, with 21 bases between. CDR3 DNA: TGTGCCAGCAGCCATTATTTGCCGGGTTTTCTCTATGGCTACACCTTC. It encodes CASSHYLPGFLYGYTF.